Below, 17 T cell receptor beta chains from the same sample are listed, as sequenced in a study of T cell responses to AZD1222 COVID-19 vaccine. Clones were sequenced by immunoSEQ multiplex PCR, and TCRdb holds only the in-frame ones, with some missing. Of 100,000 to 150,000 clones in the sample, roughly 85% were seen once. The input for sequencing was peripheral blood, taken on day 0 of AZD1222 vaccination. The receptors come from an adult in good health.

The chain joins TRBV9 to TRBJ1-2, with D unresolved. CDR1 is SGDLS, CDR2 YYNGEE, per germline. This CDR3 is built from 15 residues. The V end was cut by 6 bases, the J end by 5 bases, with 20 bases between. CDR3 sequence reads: CASKAPSGSYYGYTF. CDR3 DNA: TGTGCCAGCAAAGCTCCTTCCGGGAGTTATTATGGCTACACCTTC. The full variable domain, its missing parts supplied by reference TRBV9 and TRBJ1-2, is DSGVTQTPKHLITATGQRVTLRCSPRSGDLSVYWYQQSLDQGLQFLIQYYNGEERAKGNILERFSAQQFPDLHSELNLSSLELGDSALYFCASKAPSGSYYGYTFGSGTRLTVV.

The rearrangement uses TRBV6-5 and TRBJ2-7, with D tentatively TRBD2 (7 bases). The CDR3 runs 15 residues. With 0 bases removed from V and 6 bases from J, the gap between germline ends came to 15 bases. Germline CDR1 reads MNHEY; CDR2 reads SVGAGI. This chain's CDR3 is CASSYSRGGAVEQYF. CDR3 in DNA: TGTGCCAGCAGTTACTCGAGGGGGGGGGCCGTCGAGCAGTACTTC.

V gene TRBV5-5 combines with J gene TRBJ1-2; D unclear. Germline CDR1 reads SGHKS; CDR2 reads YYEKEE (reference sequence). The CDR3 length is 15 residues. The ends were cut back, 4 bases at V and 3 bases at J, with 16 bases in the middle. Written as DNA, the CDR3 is TGTGCCAGCAGCGACCGGGATCAACCACACTATGGCTACACCTTC. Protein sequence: CASSDRDQPHYGYTF. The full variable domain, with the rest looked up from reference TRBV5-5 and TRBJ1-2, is DAGVTQSPTHLIKTRGQQVTLRCSPISGHKSVSWYQQVLGQGPQFIFQYYEKEERGRGNFPDRFSARQFPNYSSELNVNALLLGDSALYLCASSDRDQPHYGYTFGSGTRLTVV.

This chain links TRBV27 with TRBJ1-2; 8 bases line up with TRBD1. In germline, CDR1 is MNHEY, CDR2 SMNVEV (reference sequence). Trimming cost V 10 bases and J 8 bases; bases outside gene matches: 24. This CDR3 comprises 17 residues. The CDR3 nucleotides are TGTGCCACCGTTTCCTACGCAGGGGGCGGAAAGGCGGGGGGCTACACCTTC. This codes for CATVSYAGGGKAGGYTF.

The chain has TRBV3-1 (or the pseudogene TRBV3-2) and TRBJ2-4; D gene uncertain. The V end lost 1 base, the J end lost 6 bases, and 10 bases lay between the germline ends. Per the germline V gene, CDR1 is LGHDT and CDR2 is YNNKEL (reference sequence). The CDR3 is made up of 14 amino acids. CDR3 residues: CASSQVGGLNIQYF. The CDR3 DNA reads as TGTGCCAGCAGCCAAGTGGGTGGCTTAAACATTCAGTACTTC.

CDR3 DNA sequence: TGTGCCAGCAGCTTAGGGGACGGTTCCTACGAGCAGTACTTC. Its protein product is CASSLGDGSYEQYF. V and J are TRBV11-2 and TRBJ2-7; perhaps D is TRBD1 or TRBD2 (5 bases each). The germline CDR1 and CDR2 sequences are SGHAT and FQNNGV. Trimming stripped 1 base from V and 1 base from J, with 8 bases between. CDR3 length: 14 residues.

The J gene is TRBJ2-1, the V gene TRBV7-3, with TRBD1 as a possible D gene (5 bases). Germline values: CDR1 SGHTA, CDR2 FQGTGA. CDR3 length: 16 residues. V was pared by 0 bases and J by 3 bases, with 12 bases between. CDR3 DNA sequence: TGTGCCAGCAGCTTAACGCAGGGTCCCTTCTACAATGAGCAGTTCTTC. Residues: CASSLTQGPFYNEQFF.

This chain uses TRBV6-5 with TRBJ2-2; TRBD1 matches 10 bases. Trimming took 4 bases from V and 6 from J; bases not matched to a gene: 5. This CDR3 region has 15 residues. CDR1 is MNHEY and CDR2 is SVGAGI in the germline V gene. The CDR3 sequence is CASSSAGTGAGELFF. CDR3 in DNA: TGTGCCAGCAGTTCCGCCGGGACAGGGGCCGGGGAGCTGTTTTTT.

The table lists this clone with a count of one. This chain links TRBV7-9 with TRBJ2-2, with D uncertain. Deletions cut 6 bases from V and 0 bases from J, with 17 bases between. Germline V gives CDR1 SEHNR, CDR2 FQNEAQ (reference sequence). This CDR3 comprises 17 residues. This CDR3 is CASRLPPRGPNTGELFF. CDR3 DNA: TGTGCCAGCAGGTTACCCCCCCGCGGTCCGAACACCGGGGAGCTGTTTTTT.

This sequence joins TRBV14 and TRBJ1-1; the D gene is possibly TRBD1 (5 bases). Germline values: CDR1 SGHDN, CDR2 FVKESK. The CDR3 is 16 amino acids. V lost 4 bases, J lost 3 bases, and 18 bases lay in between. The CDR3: CASSRSGEGGDTEAFF. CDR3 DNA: TGTGCCAGCAGCCGCTCCGGGGAGGGAGGGGACACTGAAGCTTTCTTT.

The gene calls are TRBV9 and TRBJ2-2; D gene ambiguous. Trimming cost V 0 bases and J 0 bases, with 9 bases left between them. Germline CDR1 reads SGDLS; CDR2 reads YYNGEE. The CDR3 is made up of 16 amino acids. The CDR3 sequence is CASSVEAATNTGELFF. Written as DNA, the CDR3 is TGTGCCAGCAGCGTAGAGGCAGCTACGAACACCGGGGAGCTGTTTTTT.

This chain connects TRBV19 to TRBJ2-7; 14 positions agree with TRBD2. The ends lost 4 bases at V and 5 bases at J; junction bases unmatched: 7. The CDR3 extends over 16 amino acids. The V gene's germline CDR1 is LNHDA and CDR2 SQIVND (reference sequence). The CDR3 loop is CASSTSGTSGSHEQYF. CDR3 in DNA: TGTGCCAGTAGTACCTCAGGGACTAGCGGGAGCCACGAGCAGTACTTC.

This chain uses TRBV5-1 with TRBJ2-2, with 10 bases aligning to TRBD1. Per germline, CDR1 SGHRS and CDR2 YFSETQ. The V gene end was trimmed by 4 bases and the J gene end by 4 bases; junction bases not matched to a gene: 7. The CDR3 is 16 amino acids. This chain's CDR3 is CASSTPGQGSTGELFF. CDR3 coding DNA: TGCGCCAGCAGCACTCCGGGACAGGGGAGCACCGGGGAGCTGTTTTTT.

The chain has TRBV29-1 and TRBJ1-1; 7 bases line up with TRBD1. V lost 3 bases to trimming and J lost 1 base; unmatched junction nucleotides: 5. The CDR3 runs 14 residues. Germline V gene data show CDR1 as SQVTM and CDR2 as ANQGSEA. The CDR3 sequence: CSVDGGQRNTEAFF. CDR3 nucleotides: TGCAGCGTTGACGGGGGACAGAGGAACACTGAAGCTTTCTTT.

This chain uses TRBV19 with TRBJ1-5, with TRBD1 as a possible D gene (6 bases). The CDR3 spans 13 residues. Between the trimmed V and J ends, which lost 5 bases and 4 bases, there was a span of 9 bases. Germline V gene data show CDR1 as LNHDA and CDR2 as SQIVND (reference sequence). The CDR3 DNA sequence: TGTGCCAGTAGTGGACAGCCGAATCAGCCCCAGCATTTT. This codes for CASSGQPNQPQHF.

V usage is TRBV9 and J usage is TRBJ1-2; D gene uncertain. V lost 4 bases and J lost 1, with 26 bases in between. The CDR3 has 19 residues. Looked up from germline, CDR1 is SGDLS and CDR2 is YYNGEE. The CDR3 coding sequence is TGTGCCAGCAGCAACCCGACCGGGAGACTGGAGGGTAATAACTATGGCTACACCTTC. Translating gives CASSNPTGRLEGNNYGYTF.

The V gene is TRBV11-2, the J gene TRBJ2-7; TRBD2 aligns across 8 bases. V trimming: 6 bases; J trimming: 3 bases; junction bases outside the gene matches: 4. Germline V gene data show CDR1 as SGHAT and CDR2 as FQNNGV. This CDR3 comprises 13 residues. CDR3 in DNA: TGTGCCAGCAGGTGGACTAGCCTCTACGAGCAGTACTTC. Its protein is CASRWTSLYEQYF.